This T cell receptor (beta chain) was captured by sequencing in a study of blood T cells in healthy people across ages. Per sample, extraction of total RNA gave at least 5 micrograms in every case. Next came a second PCR, run for about 7 to 12 cycles, which used a sample-barcoded 5' primer along with a J-beta primer mix. In TCRdb, the 5' RACE reads were re-called with MiXCR into one record per CDR3 protein. The sample includes about a million distinct CDR3 sequences, roughly half of them seen just once. V lost 1 base to trimming and J lost 9 bases, with 10 bases between them. Germline values: CDR1 SGHDN, CDR2 FVKESK. The CDR3 extends over 13 amino acids.

This chain joins TRBV14 and TRBJ1-5; D is ambiguous. Sample: blood. This receptor was obtained from an older woman in good health. This CDR3 is CASSQAAAGPQHF. CDR3 coding DNA: TGTGCCAGCAGCCAAGCGGCGGCGGGGCCCCAGCATTTT.